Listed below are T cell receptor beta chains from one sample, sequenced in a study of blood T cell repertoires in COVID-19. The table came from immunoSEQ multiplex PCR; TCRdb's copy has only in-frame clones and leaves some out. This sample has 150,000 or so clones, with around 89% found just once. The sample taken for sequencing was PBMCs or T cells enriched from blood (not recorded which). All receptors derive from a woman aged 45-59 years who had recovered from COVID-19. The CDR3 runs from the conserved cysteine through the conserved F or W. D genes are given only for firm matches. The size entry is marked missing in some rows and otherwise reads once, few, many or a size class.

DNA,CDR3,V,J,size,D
TGTGCCAGCAGTTACGACGGAGCTAACTATGGCTACACCTTC,CASSYDGANYGYTF,TRBV6-5,TRBJ1-2,NA,NA
TGTGCCAGCAGCGTCACAGGGGGCGTTGATGGCTACACCTTC,CASSVTGGVDGYTF,TRBV7-2,TRBJ1-2,NA,TRBD1
TGTGCCAGCACCCCTACTCGGCTAGCGGGGGGTAGGAACACCGGGGAGCTGTTTTTT,CASTPTRLAGGRNTGELFF,TRBV7-2,TRBJ2-2,NA,TRBD2
TGTGCCAGCAGTTTAAAGGGAGCCTTAACTAACTATGGCTACACCTTC,CASSLKGALTNYGYTF,TRBV28,TRBJ1-2,once,NA
TGTGCCAGCAGCGTAGCATGGCCCGGGGAGCTGTTTTTT,CASSVAWPGELFF,TRBV9,TRBJ2-2,NA,NA
TGCGCCAGCAGCCAAGGAGGGGGCGGGGGGGCCGCAGATACGCAGTATTTT,CASSQGGGGGAADTQYF,TRBV4-3,TRBJ2-3,NA,TRBD2
TGTGCCAGCAAGGCTCGAGGTGCTAGCGGGGGGACGAGCTCCTACGAGCAGTACTTC,CASKARGASGGTSSYEQYF,TRBV27,TRBJ2-7,NA,TRBD2
TGTGCCATCAGTGGGGGACTAGCTAGCGATGAGCAGTTCTTC,CAISGGLASDEQFF,TRBV10-3,TRBJ2-1,NA,TRBD2
TGCGCCATGGGCTGGGTAGGCGAGCAGTACTTC,CAMGWVGEQYF,TRBV23-1,TRBJ2-7,NA,NA
TGTGCCAGCTCACCGCCCGCAGGGGCGAGGGAAGCTTTCTTT,CASSPPAGAREAFF,TRBV18,TRBJ1-1,NA,NA
TGTGCCAGCAGCTTCGGACTAGTCGGTGAGCAGTTCTTC,CASSFGLVGEQFF,TRBV11-3,TRBJ2-1,NA,TRBD2
TGTGCCAGCAGCGTAGCCCTAGGACTAGGTGAGGAGGGCCAGTACTTC,CASSVALGLGEEGQYF,TRBV9,TRBJ2-5,NA,TRBD2
TGTGCCAGCAGCCCCCAGGTTAACACTGAAGCTTTCTTT,CASSPQVNTEAFF,TRBV7-3,TRBJ1-1,NA,NA
TGTGCCAGCAGCCTGGGCAGGGGGGAGCTGTTTTTT,CASSLGRGELFF,TRBV7-2,TRBJ2-2,NA,NA
TGTGCCAGCAGCCTCGGCCAGGGTGGACAGCCCCAGCATTTT,CASSLGQGGQPQHF,TRBV3-1/TRBV3-2,TRBJ1-5,NA,NA
TGTGCCTCGACACAGCCGTCCTCTGGAAACACCATATATTTT,CASTQPSSGNTIYF,TRBV19,TRBJ1-3,once,NA
TGTGCCAGCAGAGACCTCCTAGTCCCTTCCTACAATGAGCAGTTCTTC,CASRDLLVPSYNEQFF,TRBV2,TRBJ2-1,NA,NA
TGTGCCAGCAGTGACTCAGGAGGAGCCCGGGAGGCTGAAGCTTTCTTT,CASSDSGGAREAEAFF,TRBV6-4,TRBJ1-1,NA,NA
TGTGCCAGCAGTCCCACCCTCCACAGGGGGGAAGTAGACACCTTC,CASSPTLHRGEVDTF,TRBV27,TRBJ1-2,once,TRBD1
TGCGCCAGCAGCTTGGTGGGCTCGGTCGGACTGACGAACACTGAAGCTTTCTTT,CASSLVGSVGLTNTEAFF,TRBV5-1,TRBJ1-1,NA,NA
TGTGCCGGCCTTCGACAGGGTAATCAGCCCCAGCATTTT,CAGLRQGNQPQHF,TRBV6-5,TRBJ1-5,NA,TRBD1
TGTGCCAGCAGCTTTTCTAGCGGGGGAACTAGGAATGAGCAGTTCTTC,CASSFSSGGTRNEQFF,TRBV7-2,TRBJ2-1,NA,TRBD2
TGTGCCAGCAGCCCCCGCCGGACAGACTATGGCTACACCTTC,CASSPRRTDYGYTF,TRBV21-1,TRBJ1-2,NA,NA
TGCGCCAGCAGCAGGGGAGGGACAGGTAGCAATGAGCAGTTCTTC,CASSRGGTGSNEQFF,TRBV5-1,TRBJ2-1,NA,NA
TGCGCCAGCAGCGGAGGAGAGGGCGCAACTAATGAAAAACTGTTTTTT,CASSGGEGATNEKLFF,TRBV5-1,TRBJ1-4,NA,NA
TGTGCCAGTAGTGCCACAGGGAACACTGAAGCTTTCTTT,CASSATGNTEAFF,TRBV19,TRBJ1-1,NA,NA
TGTGCCAGCAGCACCTCGGGCTACGAGCAGTACTTC,CASSTSGYEQYF,TRBV13,TRBJ2-7,NA,NA
TGTGCCAGCAAACCTTGGGAGGGTACCTATGGCTACACCTTC,CASKPWEGTYGYTF,TRBV28,TRBJ1-2,few,NA
TGCGCCAGCAGCCAAGTCGTAGTCCCAACCTCTGGGGCCAACGTCCTGACTTTC,CASSQVVVPTSGANVLTF,TRBV4-3,TRBJ2-6,few,NA
TGTGCCAGCAGCCACAGAAGGTCTGGAACAGATACGCAGTATTTT,CASSHRRSGTDTQYF,TRBV11-2,TRBJ2-3,NA,NA
TGTGCCTGGAACACAGGGGGCCTTACCTATAATTCACCCCTCCACTTT,CAWNTGGLTYNSPLHF,TRBV30,TRBJ1-6,NA,TRBD1
TGTGCCAGCAGCCAAGATCCGGAAGGGAGAGATGAGCAGTTCTTC,CASSQDPEGRDEQFF,TRBV3-1/TRBV3-2,TRBJ2-1,NA,NA
TGTGCCAGCAGTGAAACAATGAACACTGAAGCTTTCTTT,CASSETMNTEAFF,TRBV6-1,TRBJ1-1,once,NA
TGTGCCAGCGGTGGCAGCTACGAGCAGTACTTC,CASGGSYEQYF,TRBV25-1,TRBJ2-7,NA,NA
TGTGCCAGCTCACCGGGACAGGGCATCAATCAGCCCCAGCATTTT,CASSPGQGINQPQHF,TRBV18,TRBJ1-5,NA,TRBD1
TGTGCCAGCAGCTTTTCCGGGACAGTTAACAATGAGCAGTTCTTC,CASSFSGTVNNEQFF,TRBV7-2,TRBJ2-1,NA,TRBD1
TGTGCCAGCAGCTCTAGAGGGCGGATCTATGGCTACACCTTC,CASSSRGRIYGYTF,TRBV7-9,TRBJ1-2,NA,NA
TGTGCCAGCAGCGCCCTCAGGGGGGTAGCTTTCTTT,CASSALRGVAFF,TRBV9,TRBJ1-1,NA,TRBD1
TGTGCCAGCTCACCGACAGGTTTGGGCTACACCTTC,CASSPTGLGYTF,TRBV18,TRBJ1-2,NA,NA
TGTGCCAGCAGCCTGAGCCATCCCGCCCCGGGGAATGAGCAGTTCTTC,CASSLSHPAPGNEQFF,TRBV7-6,TRBJ2-1,NA,NA
TGCGCCAGCAGCCAGAAAGGGGGTAATTCACCCCTCCACTTT,CASSQKGGNSPLHF,TRBV4-3,TRBJ1-6,NA,NA
TGTGCCAGCTCACCGGGACAGGGAGGCTACACCTTC,CASSPGQGGYTF,TRBV18,TRBJ1-2,NA,TRBD1
TGTGCCATCAGTGAGTCCTTGAACACTGAAGCTTTCTTT,CAISESLNTEAFF,TRBV10-3,TRBJ1-1,once,NA
TGTGCCAGCAGTGTAACAGGAACCTACGAGCAGTACTTC,CASSVTGTYEQYF,TRBV2,TRBJ2-7,NA,NA
TGTGCCATTGGACAGGGCCCTTACAATGAGCAGTTCTTC,CAIGQGPYNEQFF,TRBV24-1,TRBJ2-1,once,TRBD1
TGTGCCACCAAACCAGGATCTAGCACAGATACGCAGTATTTT,CATKPGSSTDTQYF,TRBV7-9,TRBJ2-3,NA,NA
TGCGCCAGCAAACTTAGGGCGGGCATCGGAAACACCATATATTTT,CASKLRAGIGNTIYF,TRBV5-1,TRBJ1-3,NA,NA
TGCGCCAGCAACAATTCCCGGGGTAGCTCCTACAATGAGCAGTTCTTC,CASNNSRGSSYNEQFF,TRBV4-3,TRBJ2-1,NA,NA